Listed here are 26 T cell receptor beta chains from one sample, sequenced in a study of blood T cell repertoires in COVID-19. TCRdb's table, derived via immunoSEQ multiplex PCR, lists solely in-frame clones and lacks some. The sample lists about 140,000 clones; approximately 82% were seen once. The material sequenced was peripheral blood. Source of these receptors: a man between 60 and 75 years old with active or convalescent COVID-19.

This clone was found a few times. This sequence joins TRBV27 and TRBJ1-1; no firm D call. In germline, CDR1 is MNHEY, CDR2 SMNVEV (reference sequence). Trimming shortened V by 6 bases and J by 1 base, and 12 bases separated the two germline ends. CDR3 length equals 14 residues. CDR3 sequence: CASSLSIENTEAFF. CDR3 coding DNA: TGTGCCAGCAGCTTGAGCATCGAGAACACTGAAGCTTTCTTT.

This chain joins TRBV9 and TRBJ2-1; D is perhaps TRBD2 (6 bases). V dropped 0 bases and J dropped 2 bases, with 9 bases sitting between them. Looked up from germline, CDR1 is SGDLS and CDR2 is YYNGEE. This CDR3 has 15 amino acids. CDR3 in amino acids: CASSVDERAYNEQFF. CDR3 sequence (DNA): TGTGCCAGCAGCGTAGATGAGCGGGCCTACAATGAGCAGTTCTTC.

The J gene is TRBJ2-1, the V gene TRBV9; 8 nucleotides match TRBD2. The CDR3 is 16 amino acids. Germline V gene data show CDR1 as SGDLS and CDR2 as YYNGEE. Trimming cost V 0 bases and J 8 bases; bases outside gene matches: 10. CDR3 in DNA: TGTGCCAGCAGCGTAGGCCAGCGGGAGTTGGTCGATGAGCAGTTCTTC. Translated, it gives CASSVGQRELVDEQFF. The complete variable domain, with remaining parts taken from reference TRBV9 and TRBJ2-1, reads DSGVTQTPKHLITATGQRVTLRCSPRSGDLSVYWYQQSLDQGLQFLIQYYNGEERAKGNILERFSAQQFPDLHSELNLSSLELGDSALYFCASSVGQRELVDEQFFGPGTRLTVL.

The gene calls are TRBV6-2 or TRBV6-3 and TRBJ1-5; 8 bases line up with TRBD1. Germline V lookup: CDR1 MNHEY, CDR2 SVGEGT. The CDR3 covers 20 residues. The ends lost 5 bases at V and 2 bases at J; junction bases unmatched: 20. The CDR3 loop reads CASSHPPDRVRKKGNQPQHF. The CDR3 region has the DNA TGTGCCAGCAGTCACCCCCCGGACAGGGTAAGGAAGAAAGGCAATCAGCCCCAGCATTTT.

The chain recombines TRBV3-1 (or the pseudogene TRBV3-2) with TRBJ2-1, with no clear D. Trimming removed 1 base at V and 1 base at J, with 14 bases between. The germline gives CDR1 LGHDT, CDR2 YNNKEL (reference sequence). This CDR3 is built from 17 residues. CDR3 DNA: TGTGCCAGCAGCCAAGTACAGTCCTCACGATCCTACAATGAGCAGTTCTTC. Protein sequence: CASSQVQSSRSYNEQFF.

The rearrangement joins TRBV7-9 to TRBJ1-2; 7 bases line up with TRBD1. Per the germline V gene, CDR1 is SEHNR and CDR2 is FQNEAQ (reference sequence). The ends lost 2 bases at V and 4 bases at J; junction bases unmatched: 10. CDR3 length equals 16 residues. CDR3 in amino acids: CASSLSRGGTAYGYTF. The DNA of the CDR3 is TGTGCCAGCAGCTTAAGTAGGGGTGGGACAGCCTATGGCTACACCTTC.

As for this clone: An end of the junction differs from the germline gene, which may be a read error. The chain couples TRBV6-5 to TRBJ1-1; tentatively, D is TRBD1 (5 bases). The CDR3 is made up of 14 amino acids. CDR1 and CDR2 from the germline V gene are MNHEY and SVGAGI. The CDR3: CASSLSRATGFRVF. The CDR3, as DNA: TGTGCCAGCAGTTTGTCTCGTGCCACAGGTTTTCGTGTCTTT.

V usage is TRBV12-3 or TRBV12-4 and J usage is TRBJ1-5, with D possibly matching TRBD1 (5 bases). This CDR3 region has 12 residues. V lost 6 bases, J lost 7 bases, and 10 bases lay in between. CDR3: CASRGGGQPQHF. As DNA, the CDR3 is TGTGCCAGCAGGGGCGGGGGACAGCCCCAGCATTTT.

The chain combines TRBV20-1 with TRBJ2-1; the match to TRBD2 covers 7 bases. The ends lost 3 bases at V and 8 bases at J; junction bases unmatched: 1. CDR1 and CDR2 (germline): DFQATT, SNEGSKA (reference sequence). This CDR3 has 11 amino acids. Written as DNA, the CDR3 is TGCAGTGCTAGTGCGGGGGATGAGCAGTTCTTC. Translation: CSASAGDEQFF.

This chain uses TRBV9 with TRBJ1-3; D call uncertain. Trimming left V 4 bases short and J 0 bases short, with 14 bases between. This CDR3 region has 16 residues. The germline gives CDR1 SGDLS, CDR2 YYNGEE. Here the CDR3 DNA reads TGTGCCAGCAGCATGACACTAGCGAGCTCTGGAAACACCATATATTTT. This sequence encodes CASSMTLASSGNTIYF.

The chain uses TRBV6-2 or TRBV6-3 and TRBJ2-2; TRBD2 is a possible D gene (5 bases). Germline CDR1 reads MNHEY; CDR2 reads SVGEGT. Trimming pared 0 bases from V and 2 bases from J, leaving 13 bases between. This CDR3 contains 17 residues. CDR3 protein: CASSYSTGWGNTGELFF. CDR3 nucleotides: TGTGCCAGCAGTTACTCGACGGGGTGGGGTAACACCGGGGAGCTGTTTTTT.

This sequence joins TRBV30 and TRBJ1-2, with D possibly being TRBD1 (5 bases). Looked up from germline, CDR1 is GTSNPN and CDR2 is SVGIG (reference sequence). Trimming removed 1 base at V and 0 bases at J, with 9 bases between. CDR3 length: 14 residues. DNA of the CDR3: TGTGCCTGGAGTGAGGGGATAGCTAACTATGGCTACACCTTC. This codes for CAWSEGIANYGYTF.

The rearrangement joins TRBV5-3 to TRBJ1-2; 9 nucleotides align to TRBD1. TRBV5-3 counts as an open reading frame of uncertain function. There are 15 residues in the CDR3. V dropped 5 bases and J dropped 1; count of bases not matched to a gene: 6. The CDR3 sequence is CARSPGQGFNYGYTF. CDR3 in DNA: TGTGCCAGAAGTCCGGGACAGGGATTTAACTATGGCTACACCTTC.

The chain combines TRBV3-1 (or the pseudogene TRBV3-2) with TRBJ1-1; tentative D call: TRBD1 (5 bases). Germline V CDR1 and CDR2: LGHDT, YNNKEL (reference sequence). The ends were cut back, 4 bases at V and 0 bases at J, with 12 bases in the middle. CDR3 size: 15 residues. The CDR3 DNA reads as TGTGCCAGCAGCCCGCTTCGACAGATGAACACTGAAGCTTTCTTT. Its translation is CASSPLRQMNTEAFF.

CDR3 sequence reads: CASSYSIQYNSPLHF. The CDR3 region has the DNA TGTGCCAGCAGTTACTCGATCCAGTATAATTCACCCCTCCACTTT. V and J are TRBV6-6 and TRBJ1-6; D remains unclear. This CDR3 contains 15 residues. From germline, CDR1 is MNHNY and CDR2 SVGAGI (reference sequence). V was clipped by 0 bases and J by 4 bases, with 7 bases between them.

The CDR3 here is CASSSGQPVNTGELFF. CDR3 DNA: TGTGCCAGCAGCTCGGGACAGCCGGTGAACACCGGGGAGCTGTTTTTT. The genes are TRBV13 and TRBJ2-2, with 7 bases fitting TRBD1. The junction had 6 bases not matched to a gene; V was cut back by 4 bases and J by 1 base. The CDR3 covers 16 residues. CDR1 and CDR2 (germline): PRHDT, FYEKMQ (reference sequence).

The gene calls are TRBV5-1 and TRBJ2-1, with TRBD2 as a possible D gene (6 bases). CDR1 is SGHRS, CDR2 YFSETQ, per germline. The germline V and J ends were trimmed by 0 bases and 5 bases, with 18 bases remaining between them. The CDR3 is 17 amino acids. The DNA of the CDR3 is TGCGCCAGCAGCTTGGGGGGGAGGCCCCCGGGGGACAATGAGCAGTTCTTC. Translated: CASSLGGRPPGDNEQFF.

This clone was found a few times. V is TRBV12-5 and J is TRBJ1-4, with 8 bases that match TRBD1. The V gene end was trimmed by 0 bases and the J gene end by 8 bases; junction bases not matched to a gene: 5. Germline V gene sequence: CDR1 LGHNT, CDR2 FRNRAP. The length of the CDR3 is 15 residues. The CDR3 DNA reads TGTGCTAGTGGTTTGGTACAGGGGGTGGGAGAAAAACTGTTTTTT. The encoded protein is CASGLVQGVGEKLFF.

The V and J genes are TRBV13 and TRBJ1-1, with D possibly matching TRBD1 (6 bases). Germline V CDR1 and CDR2: PRHDT, FYEKMQ (reference sequence). V lost 1 base and J lost 5, with 20 bases in between. The length of the CDR3 is 17 residues. The CDR3 region has the DNA TGTGCCAGCAGCTTAGAGGTAGGGGCAGGGGTTTTGACTGAAGCTTTCTTT. It codes for CASSLEVGAGVLTEAFF.

V usage is TRBV12-5 and J usage is TRBJ1-4, with 7 positions matching TRBD1. V lost 0 bases, J lost 7 bases, and 8 bases stayed unmatched. This CDR3 has 16 residues. CDR1 and CDR2 (germline): LGHNT, FRNRAP. Written as DNA, the CDR3 is TGTGCTAGTGGTTTGGTACGGGCAGGGGGTTTTGAAAAACTGTTTTTT. Encoded protein: CASGLVRAGGFEKLFF.

The genes are TRBV30 and TRBJ2-7; D is possibly TRBD2 (5 bases). This CDR3 is 14 amino acids long. The germline V gene has CDR1 GTSNPN and CDR2 SVGIG (reference sequence). Trimming took 2 bases from V and 2 from J, leaving 13 bases between them. The CDR3 reads CAWSKEAVAYEQYF. The CDR3 DNA sequence: TGTGCCTGGAGTAAGGAAGCGGTGGCCTACGAGCAGTACTTC.

The rearrangement joins TRBV7-8 to TRBJ2-7; 12 bases are shared with TRBD2. The CDR3 runs 18 residues. V dropped 5 bases and J dropped 0; count of bases not matched to a gene: 11. Germline CDR1 reads SGHVS; CDR2 reads FQNEAQ. The CDR3 nucleotides are TGTGCCAGCAGCGCGGTCGCCCTGACTAGCGGGAGCTCCTACGAGCAGTACGTC. Its protein product is CASSAVALTSGSSYEQYV.

The V call is TRBV30, the J call TRBJ2-1; TRBD2 is a possible D gene (6 bases). The CDR3 sequence is 17 residues long. Deletions cut 4 bases from V and 5 bases from J, with 24 bases between. Per the germline V gene, CDR1 is GTSNPN and CDR2 is SVGIG (reference sequence). CDR3 in DNA: TGTGCCTGGACCCAGACGACTAGTTCGGACGGCGACAATGAGCAGTTCTTC. Translation: CAWTQTTSSDGDNEQFF.

The rearrangement joins TRBV6-4 to TRBJ2-3; D may be TRBD1 (6 bases). Germline lookup yields CDR1 MRHNA and CDR2 SNTAGT. Trimming cost V 6 bases and J 6 bases, with 7 bases left between them. The CDR3 is 11 residues long. CDR3: CASRTGDTQYF. CDR3 sequence (DNA): TGTGCCAGCAGAACAGGGGATACGCAGTATTTT.

This chain connects TRBV30 to TRBJ1-1; D possibly corresponds to TRBD1 (5 bases). The CDR3 is 14 amino acids. Germline CDR1 is GTSNPN and CDR2 is SVGIG (reference sequence). The V end lost 1 base, the J end lost 3 bases, and 12 bases lay between the germline ends. The CDR3 DNA follows: TGTGCCTGGAGTGGGGGCGGATGGGACACTGAAGCTTTCTTT. This gives the protein CAWSGGGWDTEAFF.

The rearrangement uses TRBV27 and TRBJ2-1; unclear D gene. The CDR3 totals 13 residues. The germline V and J ends were trimmed by 6 bases and 7 bases, with 13 bases remaining between them. From germline, CDR1 is MNHEY and CDR2 SMNVEV (reference sequence). CDR3 nucleotide sequence: TGTGCCAGCAGATATGCAAGGCGGAATGAGCAGTTCTTC. It translates to CASRYARRNEQFF.